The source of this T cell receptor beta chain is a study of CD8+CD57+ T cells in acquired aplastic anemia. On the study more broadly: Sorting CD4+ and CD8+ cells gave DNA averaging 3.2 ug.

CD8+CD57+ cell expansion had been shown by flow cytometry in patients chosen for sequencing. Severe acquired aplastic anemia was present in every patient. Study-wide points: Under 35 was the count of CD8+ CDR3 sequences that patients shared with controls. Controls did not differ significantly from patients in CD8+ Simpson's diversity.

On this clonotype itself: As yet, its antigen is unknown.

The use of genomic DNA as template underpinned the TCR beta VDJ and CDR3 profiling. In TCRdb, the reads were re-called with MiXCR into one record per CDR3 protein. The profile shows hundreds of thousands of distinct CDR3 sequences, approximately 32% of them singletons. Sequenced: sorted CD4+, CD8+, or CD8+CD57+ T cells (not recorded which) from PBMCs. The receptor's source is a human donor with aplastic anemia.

DNA of the CDR3: TGTGCCAGCGGGCGGGGAAACTCTGGGGCCAACGTCCTGACTTTC. This codes for CASGRGNSGANVLTF. The chain joins TRBV2 to TRBJ2-6; a possible D gene is TRBD2 (6 bases). The CDR3 spans 15 residues. Trimming stripped 8 bases from V and 0 bases from J, with 11 bases between. Per the germline V gene, CDR1 is SNHLY and CDR2 is FYNNEI. Variable domain in full (rest from reference TRBV2 and TRBJ2-6): EPEVTQTPSHQVTQMGQEVILRCVPISNHLYFYWYRQILGQKVEFLVSFYNNEISEKSEIFDDQFSVERPDGSNFTLKIRSTKLEDSAMYFCASGRGNSGANVLTFGAGSRLTVL.